A single sample gave rise to the 24 T cell receptor beta chains below, sequenced in a study of shared clonotypes between healthy human individuals. The table came from immunoSEQ multiplex PCR; TCRdb's copy has only in-frame clones and leaves some out. The sample carries approximately 1.5 million clones, roughly 98% recorded once. The sample was naive CD4+ T cells sorted from blood. The subset denotes: CD45RA+ positively selected. The receptors come from a man younger than 45 in good health.

The J gene is TRBJ2-1, the V gene TRBV2; 7 nucleotides line up with TRBD2. Germline CDR1 reads SNHLY; CDR2 reads FYNNEI. The CDR3 consists of 16 residues. J lost 5 bases, V lost 4 bases, and 11 bases had no gene match. DNA of the CDR3: TGTGCCAGCAGTGGGGAGGGTTACGGCATCCACAATGAGCAGTTCTTC. Translating it yields CASSGEGYGIHNEQFF.

The V and J genes are TRBV19 and TRBJ2-1, with no clear D. Germline V gene data show CDR1 as LNHDA and CDR2 as SQIVND (reference sequence). Trimming left V 2 bases short and J 3 bases short, with 11 bases between. CDR3 length: 15 residues. The CDR3 DNA reads TGTGCCAGTAGTATAAGGCAGGAAGTCTACAATGAGCAGTTCTTC. Translation: CASSIRQEVYNEQFF.

The rearrangement links TRBV28 to TRBJ2-7; D is perhaps TRBD2 (5 bases). This CDR3 has 13 amino acids. CDR1 and CDR2 from the germline V gene are MDHEN and SYDVKM. Between the trimmed V and J ends, which lost 7 bases and 4 bases, there was a span of 14 bases. DNA of the CDR3: TGTGCCAGCAACGCTCTAGCTAATTACGAGCAGTACTTC. As protein: CASNALANYEQYF.

This rearrangement joins TRBV6-4 to TRBJ1-1; no definite D call. The CDR3 extends over 11 amino acids. Germline-derived CDR1 and CDR2 are MRHNA and SNTAGT. V was shortened by 6 bases and J by 2 bases, with 4 bases between the two germline ends. The CDR3 region is CASRSNTEAFF. As DNA, the CDR3 is TGTGCCAGCAGGTCAAACACTGAAGCTTTCTTT.

The gene calls are TRBV5-1 and TRBJ1-2; tentative D call: TRBD1 (5 bases). The ends were cut back, 4 bases at V and 4 bases at J, with 17 bases in the middle. The CDR3 is made up of 15 amino acids. Germline CDR1 reads SGHRS; CDR2 reads YFSETQ. CDR3 sequence: CASSPEGVNRYGYTF. Here the CDR3 DNA reads TGCGCCAGCAGCCCCGAAGGGGTGAACCGCTATGGCTACACCTTC.

This clone was observed a single time. V gene TRBV6-4 combines with J gene TRBJ2-1; the D gene is possibly TRBD1 (5 bases). In germline, CDR1 is MRHNA, CDR2 SNTAGT. There are 14 residues in the CDR3. Trimming cost V 3 bases and J 11 bases, with 17 bases left between them. In DNA, the CDR3 is TGTGCCAGCAGTGATCCAGGGTTTGGTTCGCAGCAGTTCTTC. Protein product: CASSDPGFGSQQFF.

The rearrangement uses TRBV5-5 and TRBJ2-3, with unresolved D. The V end lost 1 base, the J end lost 0 bases, and 9 bases lay between the germline ends. Germline CDR1 is SGHKS and CDR2 is YYEKEE (reference sequence). The length of the CDR3 is 15 residues. The CDR3 loop is CASSLLHPSTDTQYF. The DNA of the CDR3 is TGTGCCAGCAGCTTGTTACACCCAAGCACAGATACGCAGTATTTT.

The V gene is TRBV20-1, the J gene TRBJ1-1; D is unclear. The CDR3 has 10 amino acids. CDR1 and CDR2 (germline): DFQATT, SNEGSKA (reference sequence). The CDR3 is CRGVDTEAFF. The CDR3 DNA reads TGCAGGGGAGTTGACACTGAAGCTTTCTTT.

J is TRBJ2-7 and V is TRBV27; 8 bases are shared with TRBD1. CDR3 length: 15 residues. The J segment lost 7 bases and the V segment lost 7 bases, leaving 15 bases of the junction unmatched. Germline V lookup: CDR1 MNHEY, CDR2 SMNVEV (reference sequence). The CDR3 nucleotides read TGTGCCAGCACCCTTCGACAGGGGACAGTGAGGGAGCAGTACTTC. Protein sequence: CASTLRQGTVREQYF.

The V gene is TRBV5-1, the J gene TRBJ1-1, with D unclear. Germline assignment: CDR1 SGHRS and CDR2 YFSETQ. Trimming removed 4 bases at V and 1 base at J, with 8 bases between. The CDR3 consists of 13 residues. CDR3 loop: CASSKDPNTEAFF. DNA for the CDR3: TGCGCCAGCAGCAAGGACCCGAACACTGAAGCTTTCTTT.

This sequence joins TRBV2 and TRBJ2-1; D is unresolved. This CDR3 is built from 13 residues. Germline V CDR1 and CDR2: SNHLY, FYNNEI. Trimming cost V 10 bases and J 0 bases, with 10 bases left between them. In nucleotides, the CDR3 is TGTGCCATCAAAGGGATCTCCTACAATGAGCAGTTCTTC. Amino acid sequence: CAIKGISYNEQFF.

Turning to this clone: Other nucleotide sequences in the sample specify the same CDR3. This rearrangement joins TRBV7-3 to TRBJ2-1; 10 bases line up with TRBD2. Germline V gene sequence: CDR1 SGHTA, CDR2 FQGTGA. The CDR3 has 15 amino acids. J gave up 4 bases and V 5 bases, and 5 bases lay outside the gene matches. The DNA of the CDR3 is TGTGCCAGCAGCCCAGGACTAGCGGTATACAATGAGCAGTTCTTC. Its translation is CASSPGLAVYNEQFF.

This clone was observed once. The DNA of the CDR3 is TGTGCCAGCAGTTGGACAGGGAAAAATGAGCAGTTCTTC. Its translation is CASSWTGKNEQFF. This chain uses TRBV6-5 with TRBJ2-1; 8 bases fit TRBD1. Trimming removed 4 bases from V and 7 bases from J; junction bases left unmatched: 3. Germline CDR1 MNHEY, CDR2 SVGAGI. CDR3 length: 13 amino acids.

The rearrangement joins TRBV10-1 to TRBJ2-1, with D unresolved. The CDR3 sequence is 13 residues long. The germline CDR1 and CDR2 sequences are WNHNN and SYGVQD (reference sequence). Trimming took 5 bases from V and 2 from J, leaving 7 bases between them. CDR3 bases: TGCGCCAGCAGTCAAGCGCCCTACAATGAGCAGTTCTTC. Residues: CASSQAPYNEQFF.

The rearrangement uses TRBV4-2 and TRBJ2-3, with 9 bases identical to TRBD2. Unmatched junction bases numbered 4, after V lost 0 bases and J lost 3 bases. Germline V gene data show CDR1 as LGHNA and CDR2 as YNFKEQ. This CDR3 comprises 16 residues. The CDR3 bases are TGTGCCAGCAGCCAAGATAGGCTAGCGGGAACAGATACGCAGTATTTT. It specifies CASSQDRLAGTDTQYF.

Regarding this clone: Other DNA sequences in this specimen translate into the identical CDR3. V usage is TRBV29-1 and J usage is TRBJ1-4; possible D gene TRBD1, 6 bases. The CDR3 sequence is 12 residues long. V dropped 5 bases and J dropped 5 bases, with 9 bases sitting between them. From germline, CDR1 is SQVTM and CDR2 ANQGSEA. CDR3 coding DNA: TGCAGCGTTACTGGGGGCAATGAAAAACTGTTTTTT. It codes for CSVTGGNEKLFF.

J is TRBJ2-3 and V is TRBV7-3, with D unresolved. V lost 6 bases to trimming and J lost 1 base, with 8 bases between them. CDR3 length: 13 residues. Germline V CDR1 and CDR2: SGHTA, FQGTGA. The CDR3 loop is CASRQGGTDTQYF. The CDR3 DNA reads as TGTGCCAGCAGACAAGGAGGCACAGATACGCAGTATTTT.

The V gene is TRBV27, the J gene TRBJ2-1, with 7 bases matching TRBD2. The V gene end was trimmed by 6 bases and the J gene end by 0 bases; junction bases not matched to a gene: 8. The CDR3 totals 16 residues. In germline, CDR1 is MNHEY, CDR2 SMNVEV (reference sequence). The CDR3 is CASSTLGGSSYNEQFF. The CDR3 DNA follows: TGTGCCAGCAGCACCTTGGGGGGGAGCTCCTACAATGAGCAGTTCTTC.

The chain recombines TRBV7-8 with TRBJ2-5; 13 bases are shared with TRBD2. Germline CDR1 is SGHVS and CDR2 is FQNEAQ. J lost 5 bases, V lost 1 base, and 7 bases had no gene match. This CDR3 has 17 amino acids. CDR3 protein: CASSLDTSGRVGETQYF. In DNA form, the CDR3 reads TGTGCCAGCAGCTTAGACACTAGCGGGAGGGTAGGTGAGACCCAGTACTTC.

This rearrangement joins TRBV6-1 to TRBJ2-1; TRBD2 matches at 13 bases. V trimming: 8 bases; J trimming: 9 bases; junction bases outside the gene matches: 7. This CDR3 is built from 14 residues. CDR1 and CDR2 (germline): MNHNS, SASEGT. The CDR3 reads CASAGLAGVGEQFF. The DNA for the CDR3 is TGTGCCAGCGCTGGACTAGCGGGAGTAGGTGAGCAGTTCTTC.

This CDR3 reads CASSRIQGYGELFF. The CDR3, as DNA: TGTGCCAGCAGCCGAATACAGGGGTACGGGGAGCTGTTTTTT. V gene TRBV11-2 combines with J gene TRBJ2-2; 7 positions agree with TRBD1. With V trimmed by 5 bases and J by 7 bases, 7 bases remained unmatched. Germline lookup yields CDR1 SGHAT and CDR2 FQNNGV. There are 14 residues in the CDR3.

The chain is built from TRBV14 and TRBJ2-1, with 10 positions matching TRBD1. CDR1 and CDR2 from the germline V gene are SGHDN and FVKESK. V gave up 7 bases and J gave up 8 bases; unmatched junction bases: 5. This CDR3 is 13 amino acids long. The CDR3, as DNA: TGTGCCAGCAACGACAGGGGGCTTGATGAGCAGTTCTTC. Protein sequence: CASNDRGLDEQFF.

The rearrangement joins TRBV6-5 to TRBJ1-5; D not certain. CDR3 length equals 14 residues. CDR1 and CDR2 from the germline V gene are MNHEY and SVGAGI. V lost 0 bases and J lost 4, with 7 bases in between. CDR3 bases: TGTGCCAGCAGTTACTCGAACACGAATCAGCCCCAGCATTTT. Protein product: CASSYSNTNQPQHF.

The J gene is TRBJ1-1, the V gene TRBV5-8, with D unclear. The V gene's germline CDR1 is SGHTS and CDR2 YDEGEE. CDR3 length equals 13 residues. V was clipped by 0 bases and J by 4 bases, with 7 bases between them. The CDR3 DNA follows: TGTGCCAGCAGCTTGGGGTGGGGCACTGAAGCTTTCTTT. This translates into CASSLGWGTEAFF.